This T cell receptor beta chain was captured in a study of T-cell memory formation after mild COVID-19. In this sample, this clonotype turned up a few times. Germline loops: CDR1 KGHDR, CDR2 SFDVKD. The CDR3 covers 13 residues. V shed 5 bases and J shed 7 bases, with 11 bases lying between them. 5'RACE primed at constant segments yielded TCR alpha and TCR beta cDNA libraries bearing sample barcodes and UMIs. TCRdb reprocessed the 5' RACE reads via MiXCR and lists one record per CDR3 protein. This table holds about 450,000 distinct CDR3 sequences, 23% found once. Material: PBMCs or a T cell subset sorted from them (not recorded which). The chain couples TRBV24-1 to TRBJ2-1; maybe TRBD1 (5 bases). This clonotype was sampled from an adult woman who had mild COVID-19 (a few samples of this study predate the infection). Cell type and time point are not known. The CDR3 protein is CATSGRVRNEQFF. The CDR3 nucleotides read TGTGCCACCAGTGGCAGGGTTCGGAATGAGCAGTTCTTC.